The 14 T cell receptor beta chains given below trace back to one sample, sequenced in a study of blood T cell repertoires in COVID-19. The repertoire was sequenced with immunoSEQ multiplex PCR; TCRdb's copy has only in-frame clones and lacks some. There are over 200,000 clones in the sample; 70% to 90% occur only once, and 7.6% lies in the top ten. The sample taken for sequencing was peripheral blood. These receptors were collected from a woman in her fifties or sixties with active or convalescent COVID-19.

The chain has TRBV7-9 and TRBJ2-1; perhaps TRBD2 as D (6 bases). V lost 1 base and J lost 2, with 9 bases in between. CDR1 is SEHNR and CDR2 is FQNEAQ in the germline V gene (reference sequence). The CDR3 sequence is 15 residues long. The CDR3 is CASSLVSGAYNEQFF. CDR3 sequence (DNA): TGTGCCAGCAGCTTAGTTAGCGGCGCCTACAATGAGCAGTTCTTC.

The chain recombines TRBV19 with TRBJ1-1, with D possibly matching TRBD1 (6 bases). The CDR3 runs to 15 residues. The ends were cut back, 8 bases at V and 1 base at J, with 17 bases in the middle. Germline assignment: CDR1 LNHDA and CDR2 SQIVND (reference sequence). The CDR3 loop reads CASLQRGGANTEAFF. The DNA for the CDR3 is TGTGCCAGTCTCCAACGGGGGGGGGCGAACACTGAAGCTTTCTTT. Variable domain in full (rest from reference TRBV19 and TRBJ1-1): DGGITQSPKYLFRKEGQNVTLSCEQNLNHDAMYWYRQDPGQGLRLIYYSQIVNDFQKGDIAEGYSVSREKKESFPLTVTSAQKNPTAFYLCASLQRGGANTEAFFGQGTRLTVV.

This clone was counted once. V and J are TRBV5-1 and TRBJ2-7, with a possible D match to TRBD1 (6 bases). Germline V gives CDR1 SGHRS, CDR2 YFSETQ. The CDR3 has 13 residues. Trimming cost V 0 bases and J 9 bases, with 13 bases left between them. Here the CDR3 reads CASSLGQETRQYV. The CDR3, as DNA: TGCGCCAGCAGCTTGGGACAGGAGACCCGGCAGTACGTC.

This chain joins TRBV6-6 and TRBJ1-2; D is uncertain. V lost 6 bases, J lost 8 bases, and 13 bases lay in between. Germline V CDR1 and CDR2: MNHNY, SVGAGI (reference sequence). The CDR3 covers 12 residues. Here the CDR3 reads CASSLLPSGYTF. CDR3 bases: TGTGCCAGCAGCCTCCTCCCGTCGGGCTACACCTTC.

The J gene is TRBJ1-4, the V gene TRBV6-4, with TRBD1 matching 7 bases. The CDR3 is 15 amino acids. J lost 7 bases, V lost 4 bases, and 9 bases had no gene match. Germline lookup yields CDR1 MRHNA and CDR2 SNTAGT. For the CDR3, the DNA is TGTGCCAGCAGTGTGACAGGGAACAGGGCTGAAAAACTGTTTTTT. Its translation: CASSVTGNRAEKLFF.

V usage is TRBV5-1 and J usage is TRBJ2-7, with 7 bases fitting TRBD1. CDR3 length: 12 residues. The V gene end was trimmed by 3 bases and the J gene end by 6 bases; junction bases not matched to a gene: 3. Germline CDR1 and CDR2: SGHRS and YFSETQ. CDR3 amino acids: CASSSTGLEQYF. The CDR3 coding sequence is TGCGCCAGCAGCTCGACAGGGCTCGAGCAGTACTTC.

The chain carries TRBV29-1 and TRBJ1-2; TRBD1 aligns across 9 bases. This CDR3 has 12 residues. Germline assignment: CDR1 SQVTM and CDR2 ANQGSEA. Unmatched junction bases numbered 2, after V lost 4 bases and J lost 5 bases. This CDR3 is CSVAGQGYGYTF. The DNA for the CDR3 is TGCAGCGTTGCGGGACAGGGATATGGCTACACCTTC.

The CDR3, as DNA: TGCGCCAGCAGTGACCGGGGAGGGTGGGAGACCCAGTACTTC. Protein product: CASSDRGGWETQYF. J is TRBJ2-5 and V is TRBV10-2; 7 bases align to TRBD2. V trimming: 3 bases; J trimming: 5 bases; junction bases outside the gene matches: 6. Germline CDR1 is WSHSY and CDR2 is SAAADI. This CDR3 spans 14 amino acids.

The chain combines TRBV20-1 with TRBJ2-1; the D gene is possibly TRBD1 (6 bases). This CDR3 has 11 residues. Germline values: CDR1 DFQATT, CDR2 SNEGSKA (reference sequence). The CDR3 region has the DNA TGCTCATACTTGGGGGCGGATGAGCAGTTCTTC. This codes for CSYLGADEQFF.

The chain joins TRBV5-6 to TRBJ2-3; D is possibly TRBD2 (5 bases). V was shortened by 2 bases and J by 4 bases, with 8 bases between the two germline ends. The CDR3 sequence is 13 residues long. Germline CDR1 and CDR2: SGHDT and YYEEEE. The CDR3, as DNA: TGTGCCAGCAGCTTCCTCGGGGCAGATACGCAGTATTTT. Its protein is CASSFLGADTQYF. Drawing the rest from reference TRBV5-6 and TRBJ2-3, the complete variable domain is DAGVTQSPTHLIKTRGQQVTLRCSPKSGHDTVSWYQQALGQGPQFIFQYYEEEERQRGNFPDRFSGHQFPNYSSELNVNALLLGDSALYLCASSFLGADTQYFGPGTRLTVL.

This chain links TRBV5-1 with TRBJ1-4; D is unclear. CDR1 and CDR2 from the germline V gene are SGHRS and YFSETQ. V was cut by 1 base and J by 3 bases, with 10 bases left in between. The CDR3 spans 15 residues. CDR3 sequence (DNA): TGCGCCAGCAGCTTGACCGGGAGTCCTAATGAAAAACTGTTTTTT. Its protein is CASSLTGSPNEKLFF.

The chain links TRBV19 to TRBJ2-1; TRBD2 aligns across 15 bases. CDR3 length equals 18 residues. Germline values: CDR1 LNHDA, CDR2 SQIVND (reference sequence). J lost 4 bases, V lost 4 bases, and 8 bases had no gene match. In DNA form, the CDR3 reads TGTGCCAGTAGTAGCCCCGGGACTAGCGGGAGGTCTTACAATGAGCAGTTCTTC. Protein product: CASSSPGTSGRSYNEQFF.

This clone was counted once. The rearrangement joins TRBV12-2 to TRBJ2-3; the listed D gene, TRBD2, was not tested against the DNA. TRBV12-2 is given as a pseudogene. The CDR3 has 15 residues. The CDR3 region is CASRLAPDSTDTQYF. CDR3 nucleotide sequence: TGTGCAAGTCGCTTAGCGCCCGACTCCACAGATACGCAGTATTTT.

The V and J genes are TRBV15 and TRBJ2-7; 10 positions match TRBD1. In germline, CDR1 is LNHNV, CDR2 YYDKDF (reference sequence). After removal of 1 base from V and 5 bases from J, the junction contained 2 bases not matched to a gene. The CDR3 has 14 amino acids. The CDR3 is CATSRGDRGHEQYF. In nucleotides, the CDR3 is TGTGCCACCAGCAGAGGTGACAGGGGGCACGAGCAGTACTTC.